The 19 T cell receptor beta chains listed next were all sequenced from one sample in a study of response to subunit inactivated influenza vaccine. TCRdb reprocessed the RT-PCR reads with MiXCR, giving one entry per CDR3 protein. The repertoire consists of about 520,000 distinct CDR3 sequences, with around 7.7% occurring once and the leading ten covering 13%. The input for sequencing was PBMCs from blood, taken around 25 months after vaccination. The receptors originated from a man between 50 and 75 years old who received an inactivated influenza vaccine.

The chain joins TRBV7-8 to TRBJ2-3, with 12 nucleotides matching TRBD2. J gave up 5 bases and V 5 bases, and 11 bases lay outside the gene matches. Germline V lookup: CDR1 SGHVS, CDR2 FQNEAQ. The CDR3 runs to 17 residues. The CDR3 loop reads CASSPRLAGDVGDTQYF. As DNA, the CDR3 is TGTGCCAGCAGCCCGCGACTAGCGGGAGACGTCGGAGATACGCAGTATTTT.

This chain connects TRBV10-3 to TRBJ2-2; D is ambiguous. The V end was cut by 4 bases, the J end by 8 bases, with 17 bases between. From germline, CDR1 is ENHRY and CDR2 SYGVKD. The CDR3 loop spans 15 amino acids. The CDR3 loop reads CAISGYSLQTGELFF. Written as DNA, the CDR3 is TGTGCCATCAGTGGGTACAGCCTTCAAACGGGGGAGCTGTTTTTT.

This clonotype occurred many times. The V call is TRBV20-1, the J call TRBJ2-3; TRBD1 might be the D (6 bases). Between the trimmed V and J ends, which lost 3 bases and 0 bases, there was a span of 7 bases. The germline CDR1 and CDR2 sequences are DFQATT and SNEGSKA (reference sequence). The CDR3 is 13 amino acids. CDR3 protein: CSASRGSTDTQYF. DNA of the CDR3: TGCAGTGCTAGCAGGGGCAGCACAGATACGCAGTATTTT.

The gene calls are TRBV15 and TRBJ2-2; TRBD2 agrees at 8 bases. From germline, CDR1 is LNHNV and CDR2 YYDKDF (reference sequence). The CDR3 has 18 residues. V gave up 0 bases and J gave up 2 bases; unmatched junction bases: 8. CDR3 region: CATSRDPPGTRNTGELFF. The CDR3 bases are TGTGCCACCAGCAGAGATCCTCCCGGGACTAGAAACACCGGGGAGCTGTTTTTT. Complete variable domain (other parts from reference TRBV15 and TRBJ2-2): DAMVIQNPRYQVTQFGKPVTLSCSQTLNHNVMYWYQQKSSQAPKLLFHYYDKDFNNEADTPDNFQSRRPNTSFCFLDIRSPGLGDTAMYLCATSRDPPGTRNTGELFFGEGSRLTVL.

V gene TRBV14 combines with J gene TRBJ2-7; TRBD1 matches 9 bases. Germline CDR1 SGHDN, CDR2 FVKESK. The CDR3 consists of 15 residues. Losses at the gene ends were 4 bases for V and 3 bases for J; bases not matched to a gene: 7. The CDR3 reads CASSRGDRVYYEQYF. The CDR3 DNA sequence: TGTGCCAGCAGCCGAGGGGACAGGGTTTACTACGAGCAGTACTTC.

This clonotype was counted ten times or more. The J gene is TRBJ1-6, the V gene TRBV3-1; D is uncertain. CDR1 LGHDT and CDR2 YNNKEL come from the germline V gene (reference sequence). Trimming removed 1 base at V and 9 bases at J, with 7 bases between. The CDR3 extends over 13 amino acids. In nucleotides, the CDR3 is TGTGCCAGCAGCCAAGCCAGGTTTTCACCCCTCCACTTT. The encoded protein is CASSQARFSPLHF. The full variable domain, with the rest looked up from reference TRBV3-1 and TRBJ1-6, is DTAVSQTPKYLVTQMGNDKSIKCEQNLGHDTMYWYKQDSKKFLKIMFSYNNKELIINETVPNRFSPKSPDKAHLNLHINSLELGDSAVYFCASSQARFSPLHFGNGTRLTVT.

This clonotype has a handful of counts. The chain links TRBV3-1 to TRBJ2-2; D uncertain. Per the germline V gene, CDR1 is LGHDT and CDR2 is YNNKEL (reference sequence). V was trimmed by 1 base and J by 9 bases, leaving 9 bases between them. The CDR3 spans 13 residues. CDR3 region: CASSQAGFRELFF. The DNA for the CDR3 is TGTGCCAGCAGCCAAGCTGGGTTTCGGGAGCTGTTTTTT.

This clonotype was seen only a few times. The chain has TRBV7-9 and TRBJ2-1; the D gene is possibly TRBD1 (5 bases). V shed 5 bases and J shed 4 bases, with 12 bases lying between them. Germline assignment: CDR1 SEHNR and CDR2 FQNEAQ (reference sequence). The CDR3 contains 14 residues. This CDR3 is CASSLQQVYNEQFF. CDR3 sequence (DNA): TGTGCCAGCAGCCTCCAACAGGTGTACAATGAGCAGTTCTTC.

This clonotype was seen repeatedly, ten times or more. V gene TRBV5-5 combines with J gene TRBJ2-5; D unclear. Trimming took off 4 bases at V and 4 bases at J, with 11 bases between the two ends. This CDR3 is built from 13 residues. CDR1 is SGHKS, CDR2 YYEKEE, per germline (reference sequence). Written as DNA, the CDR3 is TGTGCCAGCAGCGAACTATTTCCAGAGACCCAGTACTTC. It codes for CASSELFPETQYF.

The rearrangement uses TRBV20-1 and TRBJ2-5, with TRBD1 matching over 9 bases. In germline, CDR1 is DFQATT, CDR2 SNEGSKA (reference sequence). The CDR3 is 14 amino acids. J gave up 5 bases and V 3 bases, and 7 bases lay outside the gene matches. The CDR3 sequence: CSASPTGGRETQYF. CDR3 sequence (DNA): TGCAGTGCTAGTCCCACAGGGGGCCGGGAGACCCAGTACTTC.

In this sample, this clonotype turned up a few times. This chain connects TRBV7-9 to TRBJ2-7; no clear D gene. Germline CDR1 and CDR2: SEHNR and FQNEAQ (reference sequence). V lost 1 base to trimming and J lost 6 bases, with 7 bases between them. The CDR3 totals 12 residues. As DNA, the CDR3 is TGTGCCAGCAGCTTAGAAGGGCTCGAGCAGTACTTC. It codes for CASSLEGLEQYF.

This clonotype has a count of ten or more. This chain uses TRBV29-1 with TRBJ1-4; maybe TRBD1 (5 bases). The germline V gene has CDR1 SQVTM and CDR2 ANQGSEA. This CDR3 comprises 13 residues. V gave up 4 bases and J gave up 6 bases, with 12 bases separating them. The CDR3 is CSVGGAPDEKLFF. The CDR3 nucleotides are TGCAGCGTTGGAGGGGCACCGGATGAAAAACTGTTTTTT.

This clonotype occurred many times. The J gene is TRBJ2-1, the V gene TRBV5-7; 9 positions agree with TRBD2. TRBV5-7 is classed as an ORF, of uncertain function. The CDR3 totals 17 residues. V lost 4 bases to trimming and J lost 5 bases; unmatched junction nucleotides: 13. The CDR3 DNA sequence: TGTGCCAGCAGCCCTGGACTAGCGCCATTCCTCCACAATGAGCAGTTCTTC. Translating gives CASSPGLAPFLHNEQFF.

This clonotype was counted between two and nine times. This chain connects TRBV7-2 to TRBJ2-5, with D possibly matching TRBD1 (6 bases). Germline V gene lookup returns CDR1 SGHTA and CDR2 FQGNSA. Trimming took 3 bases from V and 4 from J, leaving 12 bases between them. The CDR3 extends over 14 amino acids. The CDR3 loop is CASSFVDSRETQYF. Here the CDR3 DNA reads TGTGCCAGCAGCTTCGTGGACAGCCGAGAGACCCAGTACTTC.

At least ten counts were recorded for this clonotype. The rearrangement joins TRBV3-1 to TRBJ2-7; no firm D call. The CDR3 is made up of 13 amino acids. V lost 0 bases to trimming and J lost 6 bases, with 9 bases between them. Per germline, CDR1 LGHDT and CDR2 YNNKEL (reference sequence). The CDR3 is CASSQDLVAEQYF. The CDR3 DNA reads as TGTGCCAGCAGCCAAGATTTAGTCGCCGAGCAGTACTTC.

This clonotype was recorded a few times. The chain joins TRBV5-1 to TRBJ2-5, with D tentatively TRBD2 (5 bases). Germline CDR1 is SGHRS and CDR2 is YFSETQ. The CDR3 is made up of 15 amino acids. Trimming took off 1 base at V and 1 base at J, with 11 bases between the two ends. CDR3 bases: TGCGCCAGCAGCTTGCCAAACGGGATCCAAGAGACCCAGTACTTC. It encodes CASSLPNGIQETQYF.

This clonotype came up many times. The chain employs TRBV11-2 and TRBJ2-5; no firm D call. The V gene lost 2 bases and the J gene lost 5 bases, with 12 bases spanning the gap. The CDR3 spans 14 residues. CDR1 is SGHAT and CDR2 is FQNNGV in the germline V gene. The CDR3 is CASSLRGVGETQYF. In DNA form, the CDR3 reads TGTGCCAGCAGCTTACGTGGGGTTGGGGAGACCCAGTACTTC.

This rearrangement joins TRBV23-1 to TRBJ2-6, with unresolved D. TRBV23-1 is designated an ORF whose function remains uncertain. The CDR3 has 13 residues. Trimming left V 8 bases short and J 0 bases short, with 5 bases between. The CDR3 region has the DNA TGCGCCAGCTTCGCCTCTGGGGCCAACGTCCTGACTTTC. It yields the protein CASFASGANVLTF.

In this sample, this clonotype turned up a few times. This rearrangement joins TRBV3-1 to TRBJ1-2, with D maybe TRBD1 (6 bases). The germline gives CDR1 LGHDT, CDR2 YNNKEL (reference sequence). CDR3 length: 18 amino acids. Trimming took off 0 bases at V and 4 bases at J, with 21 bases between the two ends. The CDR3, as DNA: TGTGCCAGCAGCCAAGAGGGGGCTCGGCGATCCTACGGCTATGGCTACACCTTC. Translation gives CASSQEGARRSYGYGYTF.